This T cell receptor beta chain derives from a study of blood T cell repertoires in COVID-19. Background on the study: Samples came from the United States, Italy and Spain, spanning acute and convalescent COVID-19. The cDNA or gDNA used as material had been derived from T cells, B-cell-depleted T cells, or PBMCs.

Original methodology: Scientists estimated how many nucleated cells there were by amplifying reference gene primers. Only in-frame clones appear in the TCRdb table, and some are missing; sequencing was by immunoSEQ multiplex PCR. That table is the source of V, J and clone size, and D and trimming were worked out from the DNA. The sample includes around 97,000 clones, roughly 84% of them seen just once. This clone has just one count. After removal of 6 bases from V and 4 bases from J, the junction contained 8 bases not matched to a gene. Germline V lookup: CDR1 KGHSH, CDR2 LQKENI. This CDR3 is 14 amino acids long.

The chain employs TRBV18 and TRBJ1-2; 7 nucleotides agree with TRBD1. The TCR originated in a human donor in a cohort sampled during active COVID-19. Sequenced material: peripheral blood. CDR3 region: CASSPGTDSYGYTF. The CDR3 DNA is TGTGCCAGCTCCCCCGGGACAGACTCCTATGGCTACACCTTC.